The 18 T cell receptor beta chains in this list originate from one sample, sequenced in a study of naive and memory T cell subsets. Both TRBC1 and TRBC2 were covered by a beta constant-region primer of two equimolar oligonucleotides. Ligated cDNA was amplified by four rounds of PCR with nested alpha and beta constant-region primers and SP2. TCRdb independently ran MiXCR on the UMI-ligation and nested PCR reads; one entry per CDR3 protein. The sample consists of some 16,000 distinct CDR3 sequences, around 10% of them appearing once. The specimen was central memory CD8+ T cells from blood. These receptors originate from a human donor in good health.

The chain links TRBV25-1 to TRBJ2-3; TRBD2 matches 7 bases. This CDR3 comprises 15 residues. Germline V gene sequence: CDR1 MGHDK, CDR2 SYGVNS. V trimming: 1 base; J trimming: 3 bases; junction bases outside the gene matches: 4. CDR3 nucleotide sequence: TGTGCCAGCAGTGAATTACGGGGGGAAACAGATACGCAGTATTTT. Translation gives CASSELRGETDTQYF.

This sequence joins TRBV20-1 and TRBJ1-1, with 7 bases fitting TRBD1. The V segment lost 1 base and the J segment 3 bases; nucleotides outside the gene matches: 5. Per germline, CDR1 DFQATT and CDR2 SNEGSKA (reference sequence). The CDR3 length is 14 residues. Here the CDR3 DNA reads TGCAGTGCTAGAGTGATCGGGACAGACACTGAAGCTTTCTTT. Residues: CSARVIGTDTEAFF.

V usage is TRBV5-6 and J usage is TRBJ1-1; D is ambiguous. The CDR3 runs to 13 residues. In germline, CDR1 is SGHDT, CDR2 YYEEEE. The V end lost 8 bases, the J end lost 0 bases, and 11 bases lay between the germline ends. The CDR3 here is CASKEKMNTEAFF. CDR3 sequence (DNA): TGTGCCAGTAAGGAAAAAATGAACACTGAAGCTTTCTTT. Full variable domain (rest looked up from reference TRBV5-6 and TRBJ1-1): DAGVTQSPTHLIKTRGQQVTLRCSPKSGHDTVSWYQQALGQGPQFIFQYYEEEERQRGNFPDRFSGHQFPNYSSELNVNALLLGDSALYLCASKEKMNTEAFFGQGTRLTVV.

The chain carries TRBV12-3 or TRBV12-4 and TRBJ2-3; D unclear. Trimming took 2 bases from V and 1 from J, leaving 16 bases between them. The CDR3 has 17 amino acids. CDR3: CASSLPPGSAGTDTQYF. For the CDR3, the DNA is TGTGCCAGCAGTTTACCCCCGGGCAGCGCCGGCACAGATACGCAGTATTTT.

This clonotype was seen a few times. CDR3 DNA: TGTGCCAGCAGTGGACAGGGTGACACCGGGGAGCTGTTTTTT. This sequence encodes CASSGQGDTGELFF. The chain combines TRBV6-2 or TRBV6-3 with TRBJ2-2; 8 positions match TRBD1. Losses at the gene ends were 5 bases for V and 3 bases for J; bases not matched to a gene: 2. The CDR3 has 14 amino acids. Germline V gene sequence: CDR1 MNHEY, CDR2 SVGEGT.

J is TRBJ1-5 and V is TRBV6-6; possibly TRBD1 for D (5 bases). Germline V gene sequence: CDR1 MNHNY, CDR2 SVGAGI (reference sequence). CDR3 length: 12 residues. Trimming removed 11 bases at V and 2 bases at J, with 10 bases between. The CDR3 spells CAAGEGNQPQHF. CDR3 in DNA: TGTGCCGCGGGGGAAGGCAATCAGCCCCAGCATTTT.

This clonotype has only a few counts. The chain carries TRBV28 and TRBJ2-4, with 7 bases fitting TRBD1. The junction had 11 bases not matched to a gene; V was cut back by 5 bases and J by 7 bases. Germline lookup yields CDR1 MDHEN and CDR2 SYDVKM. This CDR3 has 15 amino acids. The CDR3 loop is CASSTGQPGRNIQYF. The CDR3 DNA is TGTGCCAGCAGTACGGGACAGCCCGGTAGGAACATTCAGTACTTC.

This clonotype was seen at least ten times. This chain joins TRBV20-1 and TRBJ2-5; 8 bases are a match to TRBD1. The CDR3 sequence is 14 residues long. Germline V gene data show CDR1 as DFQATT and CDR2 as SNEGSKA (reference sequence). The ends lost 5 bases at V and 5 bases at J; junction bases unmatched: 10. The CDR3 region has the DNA TGCAGTGCTCGGACAGGGACCCCCGAGGAGACCCAGTACTTC. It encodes CSARTGTPEETQYF.

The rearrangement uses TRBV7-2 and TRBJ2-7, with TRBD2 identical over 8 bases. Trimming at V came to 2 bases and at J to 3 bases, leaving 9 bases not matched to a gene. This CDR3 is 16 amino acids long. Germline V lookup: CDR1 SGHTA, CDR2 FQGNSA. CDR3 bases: TGTGCCAGCAGCTTAACGAGCGGGGGAGGTTTCTACGAGCAGTACTTC. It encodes CASSLTSGGGFYEQYF.

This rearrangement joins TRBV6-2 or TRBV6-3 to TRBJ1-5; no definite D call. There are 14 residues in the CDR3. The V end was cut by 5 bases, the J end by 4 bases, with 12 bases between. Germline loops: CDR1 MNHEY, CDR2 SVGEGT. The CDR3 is CASSKVPENQPQHF. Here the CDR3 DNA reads TGTGCCAGCAGTAAAGTCCCGGAGAATCAGCCCCAGCATTTT.

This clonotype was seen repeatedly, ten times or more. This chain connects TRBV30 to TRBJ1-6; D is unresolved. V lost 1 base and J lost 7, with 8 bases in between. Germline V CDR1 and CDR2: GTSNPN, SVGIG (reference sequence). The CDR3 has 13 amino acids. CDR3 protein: CAWSGKENSPLHF. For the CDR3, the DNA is TGTGCCTGGAGTGGTAAGGAGAATTCACCCCTCCACTTT.

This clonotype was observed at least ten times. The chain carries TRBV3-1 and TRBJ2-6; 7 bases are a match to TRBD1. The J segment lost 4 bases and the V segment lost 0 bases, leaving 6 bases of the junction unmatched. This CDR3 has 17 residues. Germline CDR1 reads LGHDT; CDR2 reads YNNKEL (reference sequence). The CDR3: CASSQDSTGAGANVLTF. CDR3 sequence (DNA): TGTGCCAGCAGCCAAGATAGCACAGGGGCCGGGGCCAACGTCCTGACTTTC.

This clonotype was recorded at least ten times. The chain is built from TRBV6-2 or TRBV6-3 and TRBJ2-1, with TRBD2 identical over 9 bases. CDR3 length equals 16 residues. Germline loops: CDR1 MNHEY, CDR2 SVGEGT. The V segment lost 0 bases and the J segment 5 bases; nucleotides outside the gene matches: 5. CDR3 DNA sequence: TGTGCCAGCAGTTACTCGCGGGAGGGCGTCAACAATGAGCAGTTCTTC. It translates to CASSYSREGVNNEQFF.

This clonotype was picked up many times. The CDR3 spells CASSISGGRDAFF. In DNA form, the CDR3 reads TGTGCCAGCAGTATCTCAGGGGGACGGGATGCTTTCTTT. V and J are TRBV27 and TRBJ1-1, with TRBD1 identical over 7 bases. The CDR3 runs to 13 residues. Germline loops: CDR1 MNHEY, CDR2 SMNVEV (reference sequence). J gave up 11 bases and V 5 bases, and 11 bases lay outside the gene matches.

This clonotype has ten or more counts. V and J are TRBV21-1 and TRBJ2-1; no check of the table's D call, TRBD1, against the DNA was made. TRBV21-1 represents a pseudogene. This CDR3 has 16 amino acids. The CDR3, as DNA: TGTGCCAGCAGCAAAGAGTCGTCCCTCTCCTACAATGAGCAGTTCTTC. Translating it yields CASSKESSLSYNEQFF.

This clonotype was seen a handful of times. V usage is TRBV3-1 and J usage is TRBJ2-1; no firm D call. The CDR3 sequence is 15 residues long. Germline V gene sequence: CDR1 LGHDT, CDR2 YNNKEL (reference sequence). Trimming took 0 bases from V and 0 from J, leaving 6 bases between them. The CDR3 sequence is CASSQDRSSYNEQFF. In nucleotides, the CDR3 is TGTGCCAGCAGCCAAGATCGTAGCTCCTACAATGAGCAGTTCTTC.

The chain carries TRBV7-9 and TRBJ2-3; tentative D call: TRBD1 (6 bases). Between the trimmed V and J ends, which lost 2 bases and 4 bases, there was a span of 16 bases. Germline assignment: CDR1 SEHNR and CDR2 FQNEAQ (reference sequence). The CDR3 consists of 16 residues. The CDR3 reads CASSLTGTTGADTQYF. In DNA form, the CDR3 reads TGTGCCAGCAGCTTAACTGGGACAACTGGGGCAGATACGCAGTATTTT.

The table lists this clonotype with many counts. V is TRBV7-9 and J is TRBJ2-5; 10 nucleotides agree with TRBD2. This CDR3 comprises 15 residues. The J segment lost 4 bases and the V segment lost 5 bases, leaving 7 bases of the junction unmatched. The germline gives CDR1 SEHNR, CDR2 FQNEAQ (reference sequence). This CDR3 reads CASSLVTSGLETQYF. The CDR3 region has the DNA TGTGCCAGCAGCCTGGTGACTAGCGGGTTAGAGACCCAGTACTTC.